This TCR beta chain derives from a study of PD-L1 blockade in urothelial cancer. Overall study: Of about 30 patients, around 25 were males with bladder-origin urothelial cancer.

Synthetically made TCR analog templates were put into each PCR as spikes. The method was immunoSEQ multiplex PCR; TCRdb's version includes in-frame clones alone and lacks a portion of them. Of more than 90,000 clones in the sample, around nine tenths were seen once. Time point defined: pretreatment peripheral blood. The diagnosis in patients was locally advanced or metastatic urothelial carcinoma. Samples spanned pretreatment and treatment, with 1 to 8 time points per patient. Germline V lookup: CDR1 SGHRS, CDR2 YFSETQ. Trimming stripped 0 bases from V and 1 base from J, with 25 bases between. CDR3 length equals 20 residues.

The source material was PBMCs, sampled around atezolizumab (anti-PD-L1) treatment. This TCR was sampled from a man aged 55 to 69 with urothelial cancer. The rearrangement links TRBV5-1 to TRBJ1-2, with no clear D. The CDR3: CASSLAEGRFGRTHNYGYTF. The CDR3 bases are TGCGCCAGCAGCTTGGCGGAGGGTCGATTCGGTAGGACTCATAACTATGGCTACACCTTC.